The 27 T cell receptor beta chains below come from one sample, sequenced in a study of radiotherapy plus CTLA-4 blockade in lung cancer. Profiled with immunoSEQ multiplex PCR; TCRdb holds only in-frame clones, not every one. This sample carries roughly 51,000 clones, 86% of them seen once, and the ten largest clones take around a sixth. The sequencing used peripheral blood, collected from a patient treated with radiotherapy plus ipilimumab. The receptors come from a human donor with non-small cell lung cancer that progressed on radiotherapy plus ipilimumab. Some clones in this sample may be carry-over from other donors' samples.

This chain connects TRBV5-6 to TRBJ2-3; D possibly corresponds to TRBD2 (5 bases). Per germline, CDR1 SGHDT and CDR2 YYEEEE. Deletions cut 4 bases from V and 3 bases from J, with 18 bases between. CDR3 size: 16 residues. CDR3 DNA sequence: TGTGCCAGCAGCCTCCGGGCCCCCGGCGGGACAGATACGCAGTATTTT. Protein sequence: CASSLRAPGGTDTQYF.

The rearrangement uses TRBV10-3 and TRBJ1-2, with 9 bases that match TRBD1. The J segment lost 6 bases and the V segment lost 6 bases, leaving 5 bases of the junction unmatched. CDR1 is ENHRY and CDR2 is SYGVKD in the germline V gene. CDR3 length equals 13 residues. The CDR3 DNA follows: TGTGCCATCAGATTACAGGGGGCGAATGGCTACACCTTC. Translating gives CAIRLQGANGYTF.

This rearrangement joins TRBV7-6 to TRBJ2-3; D is possibly TRBD2 (7 bases). V gave up 5 bases and J gave up 0 bases, with 21 bases separating them. The CDR3 length is 18 residues. Germline CDR1 and CDR2: SGHVS and FNYEAQ. The chain's CDR3 is CASSPRWTAGNSTDTQYF. The CDR3 DNA follows: TGTGCCAGCAGCCCGAGGTGGACAGCGGGGAATAGCACAGATACGCAGTATTTT.

The chain uses TRBV5-1 and TRBJ2-1; 11 bases match TRBD2. From germline, CDR1 is SGHRS and CDR2 YFSETQ. V lost 6 bases and J lost 7; bases outside the gene matches: 9. The CDR3 contains 15 residues. CDR3 DNA: TGCGCCAGCACCCTAATTAGCGGGGGGGCAAATGAGCAGTTCTTC. It encodes CASTLISGGANEQFF. The full variable domain, with the rest looked up from reference TRBV5-1 and TRBJ2-1, is KAGVTQTPRYLIKTRGQQVTLSCSPISGHRSVSWYQQTPGQGLQFLFEYFSETQRNKGNFPGRFSGRQFSNSRSEMNVSTLELGDSALYLCASTLISGGANEQFFGPGTRLTVL.

This clone was detected once. This chain connects TRBV19 to TRBJ1-1; 7 bases align to TRBD1. Trimming cost V 3 bases and J 0 bases; bases outside gene matches: 1. CDR3 length equals 14 residues. The V gene's germline CDR1 is LNHDA and CDR2 SQIVND (reference sequence). The CDR3 region is CASSITGVNTEAFF. DNA of the CDR3: TGTGCCAGTAGTATCACAGGGGTGAACACTGAAGCTTTCTTT.

V and J are TRBV13 and TRBJ2-3; D unresolved. This CDR3 has 15 residues. Trimming took off 4 bases at V and 5 bases at J, with 16 bases between the two ends. Germline lookup yields CDR1 PRHDT and CDR2 FYEKMQ (reference sequence). The CDR3 sequence is CASSSVLAARDTQYF. The CDR3 coding sequence is TGTGCCAGCAGCTCCGTCTTGGCAGCGAGAGATACGCAGTATTTT.

V gene TRBV6-1 combines with J gene TRBJ2-7; TRBD2 matches at 10 bases. CDR3 length equals 15 residues. Germline CDR1 reads MNHNS; CDR2 reads SASEGT. V lost 5 bases to trimming and J lost 0 bases; unmatched junction nucleotides: 4. This CDR3 is CASSPRTSGSYEQYF. The CDR3 DNA reads TGTGCCAGCAGTCCGCGGACTAGCGGCTCCTACGAGCAGTACTTC.

This chain uses TRBV7-9 with TRBJ1-3; no reliable D call. Trimming shortened V by 2 bases and J by 0 bases, and 14 bases separated the two germline ends. This CDR3 has 17 amino acids. The germline V gene encodes CDR1 SEHNR and CDR2 FQNEAQ (reference sequence). The DNA for the CDR3 is TGTGCCAGCAGCTTATTACCAACAGTAAACTCTGGAAACACCATATATTTT. This gives the protein CASSLLPTVNSGNTIYF.

Here the CDR3 reads CSVVQGVSTEAFF. CDR3 coding DNA: TGCAGCGTTGTACAGGGGGTAAGCACTGAAGCTTTCTTT. The chain uses TRBV29-1 and TRBJ1-1, with 8 bases that match TRBD1. Unmatched junction bases numbered 5, after V lost 4 bases and J lost 4 bases. There are 13 residues in the CDR3. The germline gives CDR1 SQVTM, CDR2 ANQGSEA. Full variable domain (remainder filled in from reference TRBV29-1 and TRBJ1-1): SAVISQKPSRDICQRGTSLTIQCQVDSQVTMMFWYRQQPGQSLTLIATANQGSEATYESGFVIDKFPISRPNLTFSTLTVSNMSPEDSSIYLCSVVQGVSTEAFFGQGTRLTVV.

To note about this clone: In the same sample, other DNA sequences code for this CDR3. V is TRBV11-2 and J is TRBJ1-6; D gene unclear. The CDR3 extends over 15 amino acids. Per the germline V gene, CDR1 is SGHAT and CDR2 is FQNNGV. The V gene lost 0 bases and the J gene lost 7 bases, with 10 bases spanning the gap. CDR3: CASSLDVAGNSPLHF. The CDR3 DNA reads as TGTGCCAGCAGCTTAGATGTGGCGGGGAATTCACCCCTCCACTTT. Variable domain in full (rest from reference TRBV11-2 and TRBJ1-6): EAGVAQSPRYKIIEKRQSVAFWCNPISGHATLYWYQQILGQGPKLLIQFQNNGVVDDSQLPKDRFSAERLKGVDSTLKIQPAKLEDSAVYLCASSLDVAGNSPLHFGNGTRLTVT.

This clone was seen once. This sequence joins TRBV14 and TRBJ2-3; no reliable D call. This CDR3 contains 12 residues. V was trimmed by 3 bases and J by 7 bases, leaving 8 bases between them. Germline CDR1 and CDR2: SGHDN and FVKESK. The CDR3 reads CASSHSSNTQYF. CDR3 coding DNA: TGTGCCAGCAGCCATAGCTCAAATACGCAGTATTTT.

The J gene is TRBJ1-1, the V gene TRBV4-1; TRBD1 matches at 7 bases. This CDR3 is built from 14 residues. V lost 6 bases and J lost 0; bases outside the gene matches: 4. Germline V gene data show CDR1 as MGHRA and CDR2 as YSYEKL. The CDR3: CASRGQLLNTEAFF. CDR3 nucleotide sequence: TGCGCCAGCAGGGGACAGCTACTGAACACTGAAGCTTTCTTT.

The rearrangement joins TRBV18 to TRBJ1-2, with TRBD1 as a possible D gene (5 bases). CDR3 length equals 13 residues. Trimming shortened V by 6 bases and J by 1 base, and 9 bases separated the two germline ends. Germline CDR1 is KGHSH and CDR2 is LQKENI. The CDR3: CASSEDSNYGYTF. The CDR3 DNA reads as TGTGCCAGCTCGGAAGACAGTAACTATGGCTACACCTTC.

This clone was seen only once. J is TRBJ2-1 and V is TRBV4-2; D is possibly TRBD2 (5 bases). Germline V gene sequence: CDR1 LGHNA, CDR2 YNFKEQ. The CDR3 is made up of 16 amino acids. V lost 2 bases, J lost 7 bases, and 18 bases lay in between. The CDR3 bases are TGTGCCAGCAGCCAAAAGACTACCCTCTATGGAAATGAGCAGTTCTTC. Its protein product is CASSQKTTLYGNEQFF.

This chain connects TRBV29-1 to TRBJ2-5; 8 bases match TRBD2. The J segment lost 4 bases and the V segment lost 7 bases, leaving 5 bases of the junction unmatched. The CDR3 is 12 amino acids. Germline lookup yields CDR1 SQVTM and CDR2 ANQGSEA. The chain's CDR3 is CSAAGVGETQYF. Here the CDR3 DNA reads TGCAGCGCAGCGGGAGTTGGAGAGACCCAGTACTTC.

This clone was detected once. The chain links TRBV9 to TRBJ2-7; D might be TRBD1 (5 bases). Between the trimmed V and J ends, which lost 0 bases and 0 bases, there was a span of 10 bases. Germline loops: CDR1 SGDLS, CDR2 YYNGEE. The CDR3 is 15 amino acids. The CDR3 coding sequence is TGTGCCAGCAGCGTAGGTGGGGCTAGCTCCTACGAGCAGTACTTC. Translated: CASSVGGASSYEQYF.

Regarding this clone: This sample also contains other DNA sequences that code for the same CDR3. The chain links TRBV19 to TRBJ1-2; 9 bases map to TRBD1. V dropped 6 bases and J dropped 1; count of bases not matched to a gene: 3. The germline V gene has CDR1 LNHDA and CDR2 SQIVND (reference sequence). CDR3 length: 14 residues. Written as DNA, the CDR3 is TGTGCCAGTAGGGGACAGGGCGTTAACTATGGCTACACCTTC. Its translation: CASRGQGVNYGYTF.

The chain links TRBV5-4 to TRBJ2-7; the D gene is possibly TRBD2 (6 bases). This CDR3 has 16 amino acids. The germline V gene encodes CDR1 SGHNT and CDR2 YYREEE (reference sequence). V lost 0 bases, J lost 0 bases, and 13 bases lay in between. The CDR3: CASSLEPDGGSYEQYF. DNA of the CDR3: TGTGCCAGCAGCTTGGAGCCCGACGGGGGCTCCTACGAGCAGTACTTC.

The chain uses TRBV4-1 and TRBJ2-1; TRBD1 agrees at 7 bases. V shed 1 base, J shed 3 bases, and the junction held 3 bases outside the gene matches. Germline CDR1 MGHRA, CDR2 YSYEKL. There are 15 residues in the CDR3. CDR3 coding DNA: TGCGCCAGCAGCCAAGCACAGGGGAACTACAATGAGCAGTTCTTC. This encodes CASSQAQGNYNEQFF.

The chain employs TRBV7-2 and TRBJ1-2; D might be TRBD1 (5 bases). Germline lookup yields CDR1 SGHTA and CDR2 FQGNSA. The CDR3 extends over 14 amino acids. V shed 5 bases and J shed 4 bases, with 14 bases lying between them. Written as DNA, the CDR3 is TGTGCCAGCAGCAGGGGAGGAAATCCCTATGGCTACACCTTC. Its protein is CASSRGGNPYGYTF. The full variable domain, its missing parts supplied by reference TRBV7-2 and TRBJ1-2, is GAGVSQSPSNKVTEKGKDVELRCDPISGHTALYWYRQSLGQGLEFLIYFQGNSAPDKSGLPSDRFSAERTGGSVSTLTIQRTQQEDSAVYLCASSRGGNPYGYTFGSGTRLTVV.

The J gene is TRBJ2-7, the V gene TRBV5-1; 12 nucleotides agree with TRBD2. Germline V CDR1 and CDR2: SGHRS, YFSETQ. This CDR3 is 17 amino acids long. Trimming took 0 bases from V and 2 from J; bases not matched to a gene: 6. The CDR3 protein is CASSLALGLAGTYEQYF. CDR3 coding DNA: TGCGCCAGCAGCTTGGCCTTAGGACTAGCGGGAACCTACGAGCAGTACTTC.

V usage is TRBV5-6 and J usage is TRBJ2-7, with TRBD1 matching 7 bases. CDR3 length: 14 amino acids. Per germline, CDR1 SGHDT and CDR2 YYEEEE. J gave up 3 bases and V 4 bases, and 7 bases lay outside the gene matches. In nucleotides, the CDR3 is TGTGCCAGCAGCCCCGGGACAGCGAACTACGAGCAGTACTTC. Protein: CASSPGTANYEQYF.

CDR3 amino acids: CASSQEAVQYLGNTIYF. The CDR3, as DNA: TGCGCCAGCAGCCAAGAGGCAGTTCAGTATCTCGGAAACACCATATATTTT. This chain uses TRBV4-1 with TRBJ1-3; D unresolved. The CDR3 covers 17 residues. Trimming shortened V by 0 bases and J by 4 bases, and 16 bases separated the two germline ends. The germline CDR1 and CDR2 sequences are MGHRA and YSYEKL.

The rearrangement uses TRBV21-1 and TRBJ2-7; the tabulated D call, TRBD2, remains unverified against the DNA. TRBV21-1 is a documented pseudogene. The CDR3 sequence is 13 residues long. CDR3 residues: CASSITDCYEQYF. The CDR3 DNA is TGTGCCAGCAGTATCACCGACTGTTACGAGCAGTACTTC.

The chain joins TRBV6-1 to TRBJ2-5, with 7 bases that match TRBD1. The J call could be wrong; TRBJ2-7 is a better fit for the DNA end. CDR1 MNHNS and CDR2 SASEGT come from the germline V gene. The CDR3 has 14 residues. CDR3 coding DNA: TGTGCCAGCACAAGACAGGGAAGCTCCTACGAGCAGTACTTC. Its protein is CASTRQGSSYEQYF.

This chain joins TRBV19 and TRBJ1-4; 7 bases agree with TRBD1. Per the germline V gene, CDR1 is LNHDA and CDR2 is SQIVND (reference sequence). Germline trimming cut 4 bases from V and 4 bases from J; bases unmatched to any gene: 6. This CDR3 is built from 15 residues. The CDR3 region is CASSRGQGGNEKLFF. CDR3 in DNA: TGTGCCAGTAGTAGGGGCCAGGGGGGTAATGAAAAACTGTTTTTT.

The V and J genes are TRBV7-2 and TRBJ2-3, with TRBD2 as a possible D gene (6 bases). The ends were cut back, 2 bases at V and 1 base at J, with 10 bases in the middle. The V gene's germline CDR1 is SGHTA and CDR2 FQGNSA. This CDR3 region has 15 residues. DNA of the CDR3: TGTGCCAGCAGCTTAAGGAGCGGGCGCACAGATACGCAGTATTTT. This codes for CASSLRSGRTDTQYF.